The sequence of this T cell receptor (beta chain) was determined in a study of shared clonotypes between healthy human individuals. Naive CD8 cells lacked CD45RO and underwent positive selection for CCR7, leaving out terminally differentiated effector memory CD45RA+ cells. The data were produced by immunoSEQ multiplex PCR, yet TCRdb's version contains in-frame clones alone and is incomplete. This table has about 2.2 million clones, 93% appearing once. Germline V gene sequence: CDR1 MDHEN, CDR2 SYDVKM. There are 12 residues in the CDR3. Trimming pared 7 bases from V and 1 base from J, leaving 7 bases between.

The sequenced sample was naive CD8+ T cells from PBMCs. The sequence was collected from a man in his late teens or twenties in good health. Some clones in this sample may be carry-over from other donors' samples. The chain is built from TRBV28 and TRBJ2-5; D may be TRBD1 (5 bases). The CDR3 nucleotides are TGTGCCAGCAATAGGGGCCAAGAGACCCAGTACTTC. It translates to CASNRGQETQYF.